The clone carrying this TCR beta chain was counted many times. Its matching antigen is unknown. This sample stems from a study of prognosis after radiotherapy for stage I lung cancer. Study in general: Some 15 patients presented with newly diagnosed primary stage I lung tumors, and 4 to 6 carried oligometastatic NSCLC following surgical resection of the primary tumor. Study-wide findings and caveats: Metastatic and non-metastatic patients reportedly diverged in TRBV and TRBJ gene usage. Unique TCR clone counts went down once patients had stereotactic body radiation therapy, median roughly 10,000 versus 7,000.

Two-round multiplex PCR, the amplification method, yielded TCR beta CDR3 from genomic DNA. The authors ran first-round PCR with primers specific to each TRBV and TRBJ gene. TCRdb re-analysed the multiplex PCR reads in MiXCR, keeping a single row per CDR3 protein. The sample carries about 51,000 distinct CDR3 sequences, 30% to 40% recorded once. Germline V gene data show CDR1 as SGHRS and CDR2 as YFSETQ. This CDR3 has 17 residues. The V gene end was trimmed by 0 bases and the J gene end by 7 bases; junction bases not matched to a gene: 9. This receptor was identified in a donor over 45 with non-small cell lung cancer. The V call is TRBV5-1, the J call TRBJ2-2, with 10 bases that match TRBD2. Specimen: PBMCs, collected before or after stereotactic body radiation therapy (not recorded which). The CDR3 region has the DNA TGCGCCAGCAGCTTGGTGGTGGCTAGCGGGAGTGGCGGGGAGCTGTTTTTT. The encoded protein is CASSLVVASGSGGELFF.